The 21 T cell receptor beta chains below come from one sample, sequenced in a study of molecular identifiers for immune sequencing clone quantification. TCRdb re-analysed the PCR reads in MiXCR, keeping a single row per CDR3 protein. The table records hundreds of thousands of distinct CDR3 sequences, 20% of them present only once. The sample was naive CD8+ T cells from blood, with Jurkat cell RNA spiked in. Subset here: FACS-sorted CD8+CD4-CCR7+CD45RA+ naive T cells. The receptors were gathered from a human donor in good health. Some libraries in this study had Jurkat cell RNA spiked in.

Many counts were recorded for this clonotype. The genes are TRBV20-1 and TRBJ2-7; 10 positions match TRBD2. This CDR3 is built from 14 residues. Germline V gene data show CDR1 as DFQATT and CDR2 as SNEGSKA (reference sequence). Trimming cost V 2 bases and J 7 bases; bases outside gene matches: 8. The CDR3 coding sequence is TGCAGTGCTAGACCTGGGACTAGCGAAGGGGAGCAGTACTTC. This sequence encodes CSARPGTSEGEQYF.

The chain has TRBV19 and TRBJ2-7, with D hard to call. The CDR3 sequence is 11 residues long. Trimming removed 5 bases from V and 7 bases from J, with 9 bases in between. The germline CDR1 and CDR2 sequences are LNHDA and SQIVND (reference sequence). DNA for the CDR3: TGTGCCAGTAGTGTGAAGTGGGAGCAGTACTTC. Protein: CASSVKWEQYF.

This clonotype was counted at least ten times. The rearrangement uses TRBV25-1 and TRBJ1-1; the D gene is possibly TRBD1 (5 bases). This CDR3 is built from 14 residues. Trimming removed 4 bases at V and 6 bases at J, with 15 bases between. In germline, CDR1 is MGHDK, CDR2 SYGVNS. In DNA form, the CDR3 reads TGTGCCAGCAGTGGGGCCCATTGGGGGGCTGAAGCTTTCTTT. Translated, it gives CASSGAHWGAEAFF.

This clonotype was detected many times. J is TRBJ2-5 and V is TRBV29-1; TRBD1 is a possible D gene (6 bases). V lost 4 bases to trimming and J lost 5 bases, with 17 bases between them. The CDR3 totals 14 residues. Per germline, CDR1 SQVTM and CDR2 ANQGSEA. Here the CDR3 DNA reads TGCAGCGTTGCGCGGGCAGGGGTTGGGGAGACCCAGTACTTC. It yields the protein CSVARAGVGETQYF. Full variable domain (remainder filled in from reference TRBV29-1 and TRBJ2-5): SAVISQKPSRDICQRGTSLTIQCQVDSQVTMMFWYRQQPGQSLTLIATANQGSEATYESGFVIDKFPISRPNLTFSTLTVSNMSPEDSSIYLCSVARAGVGETQYFGPGTRLLVL.

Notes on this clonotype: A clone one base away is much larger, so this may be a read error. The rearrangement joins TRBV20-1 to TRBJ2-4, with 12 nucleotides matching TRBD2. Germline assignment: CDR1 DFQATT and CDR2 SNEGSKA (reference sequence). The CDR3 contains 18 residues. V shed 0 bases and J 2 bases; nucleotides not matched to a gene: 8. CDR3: CSARESTSGRPSKNIQYF. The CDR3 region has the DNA TGCAGTGCTAGAGAGTCCACTAGCGGGAGGCCTTCCAAAAACATTCAGTACTTC.

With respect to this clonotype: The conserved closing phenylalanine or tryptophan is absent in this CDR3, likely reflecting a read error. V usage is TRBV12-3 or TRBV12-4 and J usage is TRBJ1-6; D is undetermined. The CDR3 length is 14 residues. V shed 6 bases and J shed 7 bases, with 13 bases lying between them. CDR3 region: CASSTAGLNSPLHS. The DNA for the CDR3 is TGTGCCAGCAGCACCGCAGGCTTAAATTCACCCCTCCACTCT.

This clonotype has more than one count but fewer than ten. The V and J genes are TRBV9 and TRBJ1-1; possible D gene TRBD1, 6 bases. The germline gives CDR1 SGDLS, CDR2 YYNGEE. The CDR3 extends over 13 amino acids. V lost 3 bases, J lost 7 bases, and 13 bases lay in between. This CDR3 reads CASSGGGVNEAFF. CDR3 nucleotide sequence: TGTGCCAGCAGCGGAGGGGGGGTTAATGAAGCTTTCTTT.

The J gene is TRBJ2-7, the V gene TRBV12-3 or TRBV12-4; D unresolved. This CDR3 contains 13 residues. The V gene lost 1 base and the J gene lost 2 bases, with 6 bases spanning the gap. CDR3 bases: TGTGCCAGCAGTTTAGAGGTCACCTACGAGCAGTACTTC. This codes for CASSLEVTYEQYF.

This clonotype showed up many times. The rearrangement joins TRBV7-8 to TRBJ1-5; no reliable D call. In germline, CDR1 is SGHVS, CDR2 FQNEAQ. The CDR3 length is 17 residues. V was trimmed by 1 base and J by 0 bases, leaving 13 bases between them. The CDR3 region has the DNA TGTGCCAGCAGCTTAGTTAGCGGAGGAGTTAGCAATCAGCCCCAGCATTTT. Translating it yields CASSLVSGGVSNQPQHF.

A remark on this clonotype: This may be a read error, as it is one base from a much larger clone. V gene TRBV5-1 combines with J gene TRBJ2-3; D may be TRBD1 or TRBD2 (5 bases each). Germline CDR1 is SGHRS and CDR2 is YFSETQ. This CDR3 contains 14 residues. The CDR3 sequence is CACSEGFGTDTQYF. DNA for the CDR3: TGCGCCTGCAGCGAGGGGTTCGGCACAGATACGCAGTATTTT.

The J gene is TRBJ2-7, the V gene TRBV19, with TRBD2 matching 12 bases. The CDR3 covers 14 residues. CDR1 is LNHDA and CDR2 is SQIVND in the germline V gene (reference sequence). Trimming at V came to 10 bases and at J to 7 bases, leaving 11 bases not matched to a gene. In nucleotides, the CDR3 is TGTGCCACCCAGGCGACTAGCGGGAGTGAGGAGCAGTACTTC. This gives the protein CATQATSGSEEQYF.

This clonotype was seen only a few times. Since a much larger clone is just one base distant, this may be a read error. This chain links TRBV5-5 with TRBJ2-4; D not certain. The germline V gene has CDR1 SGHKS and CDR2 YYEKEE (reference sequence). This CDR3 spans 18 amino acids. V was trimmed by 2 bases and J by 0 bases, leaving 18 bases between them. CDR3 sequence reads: CASSFALPVSLAKNIQYF. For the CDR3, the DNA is TGTGCCAGCAGCTTTGCCCTACCCGTTAGCCTAGCCAAAAACATTCAGTACTTC.

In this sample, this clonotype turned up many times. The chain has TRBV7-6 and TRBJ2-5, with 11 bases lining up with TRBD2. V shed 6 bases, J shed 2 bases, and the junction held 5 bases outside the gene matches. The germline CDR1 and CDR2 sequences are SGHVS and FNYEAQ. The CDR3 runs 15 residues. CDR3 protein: CASRETSGAQETQYF. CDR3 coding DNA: TGTGCCAGCAGGGAGACTAGCGGGGCGCAAGAGACCCAGTACTTC.

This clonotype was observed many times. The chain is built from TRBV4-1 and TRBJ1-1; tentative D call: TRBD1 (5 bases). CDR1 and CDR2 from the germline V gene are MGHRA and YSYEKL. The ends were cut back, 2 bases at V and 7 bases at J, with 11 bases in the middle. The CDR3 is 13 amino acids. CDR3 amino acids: CASSQTDSLEAFF. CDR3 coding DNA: TGCGCCAGCAGCCAAACCGACAGCCTTGAAGCTTTCTTT.

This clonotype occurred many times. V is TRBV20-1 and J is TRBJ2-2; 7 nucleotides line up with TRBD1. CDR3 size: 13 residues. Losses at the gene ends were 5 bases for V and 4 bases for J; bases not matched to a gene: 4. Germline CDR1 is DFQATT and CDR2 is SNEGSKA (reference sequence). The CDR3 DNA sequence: TGCAGTGCTTCACAGGGGCCCACCGGGGAGCTGTTTTTT. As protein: CSASQGPTGELFF.

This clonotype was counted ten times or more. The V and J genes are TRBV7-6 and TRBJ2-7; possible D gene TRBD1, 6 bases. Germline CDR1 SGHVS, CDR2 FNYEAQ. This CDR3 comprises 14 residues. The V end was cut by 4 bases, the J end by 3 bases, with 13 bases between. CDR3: CASSSRDTSYEQYF. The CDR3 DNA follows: TGTGCCAGCAGCTCACGGGACACGAGCTACGAGCAGTACTTC.

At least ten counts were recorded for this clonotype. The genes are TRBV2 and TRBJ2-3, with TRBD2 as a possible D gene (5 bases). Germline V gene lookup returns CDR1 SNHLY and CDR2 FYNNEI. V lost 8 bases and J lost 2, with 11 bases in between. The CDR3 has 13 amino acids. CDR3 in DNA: TGTGCCAGCCTACCGGGGAACACAGATACGCAGTATTTT. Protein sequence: CASLPGNTDTQYF. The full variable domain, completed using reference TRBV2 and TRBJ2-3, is EPEVTQTPSHQVTQMGQEVILRCVPISNHLYFYWYRQILGQKVEFLVSFYNNEISEKSEIFDDQFSVERPDGSNFTLKIRSTKLEDSAMYFCASLPGNTDTQYFGPGTRLTVL.

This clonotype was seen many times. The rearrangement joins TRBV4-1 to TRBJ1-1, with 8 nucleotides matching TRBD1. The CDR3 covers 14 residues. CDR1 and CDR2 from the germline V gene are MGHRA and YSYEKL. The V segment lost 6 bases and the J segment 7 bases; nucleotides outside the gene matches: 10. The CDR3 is CASSLSPRGHEAFF. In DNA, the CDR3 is TGCGCCAGCAGTCTATCCCCCAGGGGGCATGAAGCTTTCTTT.

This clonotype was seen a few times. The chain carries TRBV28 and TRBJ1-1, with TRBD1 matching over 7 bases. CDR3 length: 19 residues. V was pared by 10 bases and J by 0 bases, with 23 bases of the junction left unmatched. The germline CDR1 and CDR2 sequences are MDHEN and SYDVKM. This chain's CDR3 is CATLPKLLTGNTLNTEAFF. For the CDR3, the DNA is TGTGCCACCTTACCTAAGCTATTGACAGGGAATACTTTGAACACTGAAGCTTTCTTT.

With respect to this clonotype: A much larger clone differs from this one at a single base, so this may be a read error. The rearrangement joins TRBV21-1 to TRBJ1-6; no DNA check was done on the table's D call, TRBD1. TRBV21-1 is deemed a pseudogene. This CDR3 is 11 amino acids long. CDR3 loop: CAVEGNSPLHF. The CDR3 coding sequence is TGTGCCGTCGAGGGGAATTCACCCCTCCACTTT.

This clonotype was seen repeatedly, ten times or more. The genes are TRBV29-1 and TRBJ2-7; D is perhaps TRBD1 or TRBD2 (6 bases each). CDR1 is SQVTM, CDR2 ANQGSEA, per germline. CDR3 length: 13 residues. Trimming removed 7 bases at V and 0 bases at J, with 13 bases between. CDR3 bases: TGCAGCGCCGGGGGCGCAACCTCCTACGAGCAGTACTTC. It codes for CSAGGATSYEQYF.